This entry is about one T cell receptor beta chain. Its antigen is currently unknown. This specimen comes from a study of T cells in Graves' hyperthyroidism and ophthalmopathy. The study, taken as a whole, reports: The model identified upcoming ophthalmopathy a median roughly 6 months ahead of onset.

Regions amplified from RNA transcripts were the TCR beta CDR3 regions. When the TCR CDR3 underwent first-round RT-PCR, the HTBI primer set was used. MiXCR, run by TCRdb on the multiplex PCR reads, gives a single entry per CDR3 protein. The table has around 300,000 distinct CDR3 sequences, roughly 22% seen once. CDR3 length: 14 amino acids. Trimming removed 2 bases from V and 4 bases from J, with 9 bases in between. Germline CDR1 is LNHDA and CDR2 is SQIVND (reference sequence). Material: blood. The rearrangement joins TRBV19 to TRBJ2-1; D not resolved. This TCR was recovered from a man aged 30 to 45 with Graves' ophthalmopathy. Here the CDR3 DNA reads TGTGCCAGTAGTATATTATCACAGTACAATGAGCAGTTCTTC. It codes for CASSILSQYNEQFF.